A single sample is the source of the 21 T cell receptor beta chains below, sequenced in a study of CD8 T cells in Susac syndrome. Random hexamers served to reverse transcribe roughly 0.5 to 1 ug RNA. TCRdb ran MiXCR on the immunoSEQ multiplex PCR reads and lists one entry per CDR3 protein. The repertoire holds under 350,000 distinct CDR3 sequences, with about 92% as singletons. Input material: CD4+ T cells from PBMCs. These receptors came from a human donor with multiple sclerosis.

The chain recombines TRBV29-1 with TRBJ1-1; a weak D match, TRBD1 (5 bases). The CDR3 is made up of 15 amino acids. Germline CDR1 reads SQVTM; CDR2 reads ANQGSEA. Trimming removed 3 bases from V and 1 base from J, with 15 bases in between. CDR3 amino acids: CSVEGSRGGNTEAFF. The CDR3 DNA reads TGCAGCGTTGAGGGAAGTAGGGGTGGGAACACTGAAGCTTTCTTT.

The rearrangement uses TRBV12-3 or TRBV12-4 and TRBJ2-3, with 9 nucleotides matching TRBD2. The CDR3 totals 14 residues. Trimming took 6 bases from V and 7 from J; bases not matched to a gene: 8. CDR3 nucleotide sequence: TGTGCCAGCAGCCGGAGCGGGGGGATTTATACGCAGTATTTT. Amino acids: CASSRSGGIYTQYF.

The chain's CDR3 is CASSVGQGPYNEQFF. The CDR3 nucleotides are TGTGCCAGCAGCGTAGGACAGGGGCCCTACAATGAGCAGTTCTTC. V is TRBV9 and J is TRBJ2-1, with 8 bases lining up with TRBD1. This CDR3 is 15 amino acids long. In germline, CDR1 is SGDLS, CDR2 YYNGEE. V lost 0 bases to trimming and J lost 2 bases; unmatched junction nucleotides: 1.

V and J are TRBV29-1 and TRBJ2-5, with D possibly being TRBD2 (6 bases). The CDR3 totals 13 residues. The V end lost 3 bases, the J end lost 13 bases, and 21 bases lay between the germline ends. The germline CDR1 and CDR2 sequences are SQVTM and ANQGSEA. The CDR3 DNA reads TGCAGCGTTGAGTTTGGAGGGGCGAGCCCCCCGTACTTC. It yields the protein CSVEFGGASPPYF. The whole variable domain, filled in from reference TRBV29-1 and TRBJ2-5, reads SAVISQKPSRDICQRGTSLTIQCQVDSQVTMMFWYRQQPGQSLTLIATANQGSEATYESGFVIDKFPISRPNLTFSTLTVSNMSPEDSSIYLCSVEFGGASPPYFGPGTRLLVL.

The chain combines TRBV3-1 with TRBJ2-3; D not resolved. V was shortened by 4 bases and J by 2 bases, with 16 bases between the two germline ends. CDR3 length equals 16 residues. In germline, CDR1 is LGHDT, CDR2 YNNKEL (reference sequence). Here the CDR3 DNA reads TGTGCCAGCAGCCCACCAAGCTATATATCCACAGATACGCAGTATTTT. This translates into CASSPPSYISTDTQYF.

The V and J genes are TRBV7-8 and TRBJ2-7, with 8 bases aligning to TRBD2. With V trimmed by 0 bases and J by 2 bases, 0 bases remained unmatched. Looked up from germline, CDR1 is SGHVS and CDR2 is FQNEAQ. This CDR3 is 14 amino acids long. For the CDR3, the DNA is TGTGCCAGCAGCTTAGCGGGACTAGCCTACGAGCAGTACTTC. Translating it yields CASSLAGLAYEQYF.

The CDR3 nucleotides are TGTGCCAGCAGCCCCCGACAGGGGGCACCAGTTGAAGCTTTCTTT. It translates to CASSPRQGAPVEAFF. The chain uses TRBV3-1 and TRBJ1-1; 10 nucleotides agree with TRBD1. Germline V lookup: CDR1 LGHDT, CDR2 YNNKEL (reference sequence). This CDR3 is 15 amino acids long. The V segment lost 4 bases and the J segment 7 bases; nucleotides outside the gene matches: 9.

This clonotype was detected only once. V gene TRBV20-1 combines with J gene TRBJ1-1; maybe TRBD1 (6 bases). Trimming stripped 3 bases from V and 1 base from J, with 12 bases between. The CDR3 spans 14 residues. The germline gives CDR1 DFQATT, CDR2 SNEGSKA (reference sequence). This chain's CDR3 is CSASRGHQNTEAFF. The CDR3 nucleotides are TGCAGTGCTAGCCGGGGACACCAGAACACTGAAGCTTTCTTT.

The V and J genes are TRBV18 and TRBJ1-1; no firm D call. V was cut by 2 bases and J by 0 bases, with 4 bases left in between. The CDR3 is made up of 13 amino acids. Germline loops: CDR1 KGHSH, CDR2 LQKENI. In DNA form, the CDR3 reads TGTGCCAGCTCACCATCCATGAACACTGAAGCTTTCTTT. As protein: CASSPSMNTEAFF.

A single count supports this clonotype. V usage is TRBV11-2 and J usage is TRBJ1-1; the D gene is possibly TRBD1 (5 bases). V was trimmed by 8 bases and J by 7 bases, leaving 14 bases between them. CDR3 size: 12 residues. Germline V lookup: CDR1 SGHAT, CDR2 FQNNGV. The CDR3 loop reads CASLGAGLEAFF. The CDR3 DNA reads TGTGCCAGCCTTGGTGCGGGACTTGAAGCTTTCTTT.

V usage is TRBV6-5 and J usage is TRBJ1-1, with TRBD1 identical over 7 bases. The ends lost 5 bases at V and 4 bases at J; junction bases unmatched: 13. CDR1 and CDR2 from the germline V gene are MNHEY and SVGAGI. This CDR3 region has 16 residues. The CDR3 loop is CASSNRDSPAGTEAFF. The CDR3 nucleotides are TGTGCCAGCAGTAACCGGGACAGCCCTGCGGGCACTGAAGCTTTCTTT.

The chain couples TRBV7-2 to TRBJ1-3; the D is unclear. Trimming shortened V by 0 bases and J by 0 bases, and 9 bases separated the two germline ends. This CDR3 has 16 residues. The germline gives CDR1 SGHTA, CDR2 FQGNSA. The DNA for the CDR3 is TGTGCCAGCAGCTTAGCAGGGTCGGACTCTGGAAACACCATATATTTT. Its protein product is CASSLAGSDSGNTIYF.

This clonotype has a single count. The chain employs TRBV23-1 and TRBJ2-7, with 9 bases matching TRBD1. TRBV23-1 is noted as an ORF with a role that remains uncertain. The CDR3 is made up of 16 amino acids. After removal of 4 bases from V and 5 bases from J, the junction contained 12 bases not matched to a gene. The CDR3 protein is CASSRAQGATPDEQYF. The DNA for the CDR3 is TGCGCCAGCAGTCGAGCACAGGGGGCGACCCCAGACGAGCAGTACTTC.

CDR3: CASSLFREGYGYTF. CDR3 DNA: TGCGCCAGCAGCTTGTTCAGGGAGGGCTATGGCTACACCTTC. The chain links TRBV5-1 to TRBJ1-2; D possibly corresponds to TRBD1 (5 bases). The CDR3 extends over 14 amino acids. The germline V and J ends were trimmed by 1 base and 4 bases, with 11 bases remaining between them. Germline CDR1 SGHRS, CDR2 YFSETQ.

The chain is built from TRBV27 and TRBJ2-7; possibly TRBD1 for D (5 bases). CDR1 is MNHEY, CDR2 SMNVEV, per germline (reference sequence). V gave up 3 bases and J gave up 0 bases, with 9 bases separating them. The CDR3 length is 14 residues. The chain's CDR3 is CASSFGRDSYEQYF. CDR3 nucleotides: TGTGCCAGCAGTTTTGGCAGGGACTCCTACGAGCAGTACTTC.

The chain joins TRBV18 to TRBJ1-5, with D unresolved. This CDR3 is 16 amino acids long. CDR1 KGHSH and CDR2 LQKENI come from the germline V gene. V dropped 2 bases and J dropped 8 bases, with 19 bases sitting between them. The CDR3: CASSPVGKGGMEPQHF. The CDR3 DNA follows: TGTGCCAGCTCACCAGTGGGGAAGGGAGGTATGGAGCCCCAGCATTTT.

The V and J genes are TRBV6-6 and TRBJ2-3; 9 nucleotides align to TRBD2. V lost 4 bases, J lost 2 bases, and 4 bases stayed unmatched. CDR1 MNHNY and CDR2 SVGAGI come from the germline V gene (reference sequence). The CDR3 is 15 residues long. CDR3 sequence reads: CASSSRTSDTDTQYF. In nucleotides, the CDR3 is TGTGCCAGCAGTTCACGGACTAGCGACACAGATACGCAGTATTTT.

The CDR3 bases are TGTGCCAGCAGCTTAAGACGAGACAGCCGCGGGTATGAGCAGTTCTTC. This sequence encodes CASSLRRDSRGYEQFF. The rearrangement joins TRBV7-9 to TRBJ2-1; the D call may be TRBD1 or TRBD2 (5 bases each). CDR1 SEHNR and CDR2 FQNEAQ come from the germline V gene (reference sequence). V was clipped by 2 bases and J by 8 bases, with 19 bases between them. The CDR3 extends over 16 amino acids.

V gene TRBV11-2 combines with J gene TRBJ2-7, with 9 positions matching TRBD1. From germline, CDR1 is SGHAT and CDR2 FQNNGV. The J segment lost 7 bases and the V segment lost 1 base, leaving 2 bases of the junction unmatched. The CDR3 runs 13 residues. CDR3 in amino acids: CASSLVGQGEQYF. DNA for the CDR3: TGTGCCAGCAGCTTAGTGGGACAGGGAGAGCAGTACTTC. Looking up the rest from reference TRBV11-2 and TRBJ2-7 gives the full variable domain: EAGVAQSPRYKIIEKRQSVAFWCNPISGHATLYWYQQILGQGPKLLIQFQNNGVVDDSQLPKDRFSAERLKGVDSTLKIQPAKLEDSAVYLCASSLVGQGEQYFGPGTRLTVT.

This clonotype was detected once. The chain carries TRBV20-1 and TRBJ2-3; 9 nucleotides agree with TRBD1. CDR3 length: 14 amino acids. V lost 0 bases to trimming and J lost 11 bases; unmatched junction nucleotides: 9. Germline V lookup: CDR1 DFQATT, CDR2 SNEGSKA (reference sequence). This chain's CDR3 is CSARDAPGTGRQYF. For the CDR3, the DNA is TGCAGTGCTAGAGACGCACCCGGGACAGGGAGGCAGTATTTT.

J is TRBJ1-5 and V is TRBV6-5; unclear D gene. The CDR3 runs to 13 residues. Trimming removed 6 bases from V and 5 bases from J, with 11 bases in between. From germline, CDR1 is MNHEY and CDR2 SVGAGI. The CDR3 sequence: CASRKEGDQPQHF. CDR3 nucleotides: TGTGCCAGCAGGAAGGAGGGAGATCAGCCCCAGCATTTT.